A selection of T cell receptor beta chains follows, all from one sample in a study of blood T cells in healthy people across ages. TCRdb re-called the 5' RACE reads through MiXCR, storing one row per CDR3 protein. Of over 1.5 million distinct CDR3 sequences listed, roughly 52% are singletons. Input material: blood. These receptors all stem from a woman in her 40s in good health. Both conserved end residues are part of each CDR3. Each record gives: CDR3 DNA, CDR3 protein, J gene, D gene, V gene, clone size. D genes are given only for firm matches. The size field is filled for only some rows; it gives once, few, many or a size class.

TGTGCCAGCAGCGTAGGTTCTAGGCAAGAGACCCAGTTCTTC	CASSVGSRQETQFF	TRBJ2-1	-	TRBV9	-
TGTGCCAGCAGCTTAGCCCCAGGGGTACTTGAGACCCAGTACTTC	CASSLAPGVLETQYF	TRBJ2-5	-	TRBV11-2	-
TGTGCCAGCAGTGGCCTAGGGTTGACCCATTCCGACGAGCAGTACTTC	CASSGLGLTHSDEQYF	TRBJ2-7	-	TRBV25-1	-
TGTGCCAGCAGTTACTTGACAGGTGCCCTAATCTACGAGCAGTACTTC	CASSYLTGALIYEQYF	TRBJ2-7	-	TRBV6-5	-
TGTGCCGGCAGTACCGGACAGGGGTTTGAGCGGTCCTACGAGCAGTACTTC	CAGSTGQGFERSYEQYF	TRBJ2-7	TRBD1	TRBV6-6	-
TGTGCCAGCAGCCAAGACGGGACCGGAATTCGGGTACGTGAGCAGTTCTTC	CASSQDGTGIRVREQFF	TRBJ2-1	-	TRBV14	once
TGCGCCAGCAGCCAGGGACAGGGACCGAGGAATGAGCAGTTCTTC	CASSQGQGPRNEQFF	TRBJ2-1	TRBD1	TRBV4-1	-
TGTGCCAGCAGTTCAAAGGGGTCCTATGGCTACACCTTC	CASSSKGSYGYTF	TRBJ1-2	-	TRBV12-3/TRBV12-4	few
TGTGCCAGCAGCAAAAGTGGGACGGGAGCCAAAAACATTCAGTACTTC	CASSKSGTGAKNIQYF	TRBJ2-4	-	TRBV7-2	-
TGCGCCAGCAGCCGAAAGGACAGGGGAGAGACCCAGTACTTC	CASSRKDRGETQYF	TRBJ2-5	TRBD1	TRBV5-1	-
TGCAGTGTTGGGGGGACAGGGCGGACCCAGTACTTC	CSVGGTGRTQYF	TRBJ2-5	TRBD1	TRBV20-1	few
TGTGCCATCAGTGAGTCGCCGGGGGGCGAGCAGTACTTC	CAISESPGGEQYF	TRBJ2-7	TRBD2	TRBV10-3	-
TGCAGTGCTAGAGATTCGGGACAGGGGGCCCGATCGACCCACTACGAGCAGTACTTC	CSARDSGQGARSTHYEQYF	TRBJ2-7	TRBD1	TRBV20-1	few
TGTGCCAGCAGCGAGACAGGCAGGAGCACAGATACGCAGTATTTT	CASSETGRSTDTQYF	TRBJ2-3	-	TRBV9	-
TGTGCCAGCAGCAATCCTCCGCCCGCAGATACGCAGTATTTT	CASSNPPPADTQYF	TRBJ2-3	-	TRBV7-2	-
TGTGCCAGCAGCTCGGTCGTGGGGACAGGGCATTTATATGTGGAGCAGTACTTC	CASSSVVGTGHLYVEQYF	TRBJ2-7	TRBD1	TRBV5-6	-
TGTGCCAGCAGTAATAGACAGGGAAACGAGCAGTACTTC	CASSNRQGNEQYF	TRBJ2-7	TRBD1	TRBV6-6	-
TGCGCCAGCAGCCAAGTAGGGGGGGGGACCCAAGAGACCCAGTACTTC	CASSQVGGGTQETQYF	TRBJ2-5	-	TRBV4-3	-
TGTGCTAGTGCCAATGGACTAGAGGATGTACGGACCCAGTACTTC	CASANGLEDVRTQYF	TRBJ2-5	TRBD2	TRBV12-5	-
TGTGCCAGCAGCTTAGCGGATGAGCAGTTCTTC	CASSLADEQFF	TRBJ2-1	-	TRBV12-3/TRBV12-4	many
TGTGCCAGCAGCACCCCAGGACAGGGTGAAGAGACCCAGTACTTC	CASSTPGQGEETQYF	TRBJ2-5	TRBD1	TRBV12-3/TRBV12-4	-
TGCAGTGCTAGCGAAGGGACCTATGGCTACACCTTC	CSASEGTYGYTF	TRBJ1-2	-	TRBV20-1	-
TGTGCCAGCAGTTTTGTGTCAGGGTCAGGCGCAGATACGCAGTATTTT	CASSFVSGSGADTQYF	TRBJ2-3	-	TRBV28	few
TGTGCCAGCAGCGTCGGGGCAATGAAAACCGAGCAGTACTTC	CASSVGAMKTEQYF	TRBJ2-7	-	TRBV13	-
TGCAGTGCTAGACGACTAGCGGGCGACACAGATACGCAGTATTTT	CSARRLAGDTDTQYF	TRBJ2-3	TRBD2	TRBV20-1	-
TGTGCCAGCAGTTTTGGCGCGAGCGGAATGGGGGATACGCAGTATTTT	CASSFGASGMGDTQYF	TRBJ2-3	-	TRBV12-3/TRBV12-4	-
TGTGCCAGCAGTTCGCCCGGAATGAAAAACATTCAGTACTTC	CASSSPGMKNIQYF	TRBJ2-4	-	TRBV27	-
TGTGCCAGCAGCCGACTCGGGACCTTCTACGAGCAGTACTTC	CASSRLGTFYEQYF	TRBJ2-7	-	TRBV27	few
TGTGCCAGCAGTTATGATGAAAAACTGTTTTTT	CASSYDEKLFF	TRBJ1-4	-	TRBV6-6	few
TGTGCCAGCAGTTACCGGGGGTCAACCTCCTACGAGCAGTACTTC	CASSYRGSTSYEQYF	TRBJ2-7	-	TRBV6-5	-
TGTGCCAGCGCTCCTAACGAGGGTTATACGCAGTATTTT	CASAPNEGYTQYF	TRBJ2-3	-	TRBV7-2	few
TGTGCCGTCAGGAAAGGGACAGGGGGCAATGGCTACACCTTC	CAVRKGTGGNGYTF	TRBJ1-2	TRBD1	TRBV10-3	-
TGCAGTGCCGTCCCGGGACAGGGGAACTATGGCTACACCTTC	CSAVPGQGNYGYTF	TRBJ1-2	TRBD1	TRBV20-1	few
TGTGCCACCAGTGATCACAGTAACTATGGCTACACCTTC	CATSDHSNYGYTF	TRBJ1-2	-	TRBV24-1	few
TGTGCCAGCAGCTCAGGAGGATTGGGGGCAGGTGAAGCTTTCTTT	CASSSGGLGAGEAFF	TRBJ1-1	-	TRBV7-8	-
TGTGCCAGCAGCCCGCAACTAGCGACGCTACCACAAGAGACCCAGTACTTC	CASSPQLATLPQETQYF	TRBJ2-5	TRBD2	TRBV3-1	few
TGTGCCAGCAGACTGCCCGGGGCCTCCCCAGATACGCAGTATTTT	CASRLPGASPDTQYF	TRBJ2-3	-	TRBV27	-
TGTGCCAGCAGTTACACTCTAGCGGGGGCGTACAATGAGCAGTTCTTC	CASSYTLAGAYNEQFF	TRBJ2-1	TRBD2	TRBV7-2	few
TGTGCCAGCAGCGAACTAGCGGGGGCCGCAGATACGCAGTATTTT	CASSELAGAADTQYF	TRBJ2-3	TRBD2	TRBV9	-